The 30 T cell receptor beta chains listed next were all sequenced from one sample in a study of PD-1 blockade in mismatch repair-deficient tumors (dated by TCRdb to 2016 to 2017). The library was produced with the immunoSEQ multiplex PCR assay. In its TCRdb copy, this immuneACCESS table keeps in-frame sequences only and misses some clones. Where compared with another copy, unresolved V genes explain less than half of these, and the others have no known cause. The sample yields more than 95,000 clones; approximately 86% were counted once. Clones ranked in the top ten supply 13% of the sample. Source: peripheral blood, taken 44 weeks after starting pembrolizumab. All receptors come from an adult with mismatch repair-deficient cancer.

This sequence joins TRBV7-2 and TRBJ2-7, with D tentatively TRBD1 or TRBD2 (5 bases each). The V end was cut by 3 bases, the J end by 2 bases, with 20 bases between. Looked up from germline, CDR1 is SGHTA and CDR2 is FQGNSA. The length of the CDR3 is 17 residues. CDR3 nucleotides: TGTGCCAGCAGCTTTCTTAGCTCCGGGACGGATACCTACGAGCAGTACTTC. This gives the protein CASSFLSSGTDTYEQYF. The whole variable domain, filled in from reference TRBV7-2 and TRBJ2-7, reads GAGVSQSPSNKVTEKGKDVELRCDPISGHTALYWYRQSLGQGLEFLIYFQGNSAPDKSGLPSDRFSAERTGGSVSTLTIQRTQQEDSAVYLCASSFLSSGTDTYEQYFGPGTRLTVT.

The chain uses TRBV5-4 and TRBJ2-2; D unclear. CDR3 length equals 14 residues. Germline values: CDR1 SGHNT, CDR2 YYREEE (reference sequence). Trimming removed 0 bases at V and 6 bases at J, with 9 bases between. In nucleotides, the CDR3 is TGTGCCAGCAGCTTGGCGGTTAGTTCCGGGGAGCTGTTTTTT. Amino acid sequence: CASSLAVSSGELFF.

The CDR3 nucleotides read TGTGCCAGCAGTCCCCGGGGAGCGGGAGAAACCGGGGAGCTGTTTTTT. Translation gives CASSPRGAGETGELFF. The rearrangement uses TRBV7-9 and TRBJ2-2; 8 bases fit TRBD2. Germline V gene data show CDR1 as SEHNR and CDR2 as FQNEAQ (reference sequence). J gave up 5 bases and V 6 bases, and 11 bases lay outside the gene matches. This CDR3 comprises 16 residues.

This clone was seen only a few times. This chain connects TRBV4-1 to TRBJ1-2, with 7 bases fitting TRBD1. CDR1 and CDR2 from the germline V gene are MGHRA and YSYEKL. V lost 4 bases, J lost 2 bases, and 4 bases stayed unmatched. The CDR3 runs 14 residues. CDR3 sequence reads: CASSRATGNYGYTF. CDR3 sequence (DNA): TGCGCCAGCAGCCGAGCGACAGGGAACTATGGCTACACCTTC.

CDR3 bases: TGTGCCAGCAGCCGAGCGGGACTTAACACCGGGGAGCTGTTTTTT. It is translated as CASSRAGLNTGELFF. V usage is TRBV7-6 and J usage is TRBJ2-2; 7 positions agree with TRBD2. The V gene's germline CDR1 is SGHVS and CDR2 FNYEAQ. The CDR3 runs 15 residues. Trimming removed 5 bases from V and 2 bases from J; junction bases left unmatched: 5.

The chain carries TRBV18 and TRBJ1-1; TRBD1 is a possible D gene (5 bases). The germline gives CDR1 KGHSH, CDR2 LQKENI. CDR3 length equals 15 residues. The V end lost 2 bases, the J end lost 3 bases, and 13 bases lay between the germline ends. CDR3 residues: CASSPRGLADTEAFF. As DNA, the CDR3 is TGTGCCAGCTCACCAAGGGGCCTGGCGGACACTGAAGCTTTCTTT.

V and J are TRBV5-6 and TRBJ2-7; D not certain. The CDR3 has 14 amino acids. V gave up 1 base and J gave up 6 bases, with 14 bases separating them. Germline values: CDR1 SGHDT, CDR2 YYEEEE. CDR3 region: CASSLSALRREQYF. The CDR3, as DNA: TGTGCCAGCAGCTTGTCGGCCTTACGGCGCGAGCAGTACTTC.

The chain carries TRBV29-1 and TRBJ2-7; 15 bases line up with TRBD2. V was clipped by 3 bases and J by 5 bases; unmatched bases: 8. The CDR3 has 16 amino acids. Per the germline V gene, CDR1 is SQVTM and CDR2 is ANQGSEA. The CDR3 nucleotides are TGCAGCGTTGAGTTGGGACTAGCGGGAGGAGTAAACGAGCAGTACTTC. Amino acids: CSVELGLAGGVNEQYF.

The J gene is TRBJ2-5, the V gene TRBV4-1; 8 positions match TRBD1. CDR1 MGHRA and CDR2 YSYEKL come from the germline V gene. This CDR3 comprises 16 residues. The V segment lost 3 bases and the J segment 1 base; nucleotides outside the gene matches: 7. DNA for the CDR3: TGCGCCAGCAGCCACCCCGGACAGGGACCCCAAGAGACCCAGTACTTC. Translation gives CASSHPGQGPQETQYF.

J is TRBJ2-1 and V is TRBV14; D is uncertain. Between the trimmed V and J ends, which lost 0 bases and 3 bases, there was a span of 6 bases. The germline gives CDR1 SGHDN, CDR2 FVKESK. This CDR3 is built from 14 residues. The CDR3 loop is CASSQDGHYNEQFF. The DNA of the CDR3 is TGTGCCAGCAGCCAAGATGGGCACTACAATGAGCAGTTCTTC.

V and J are TRBV27 and TRBJ1-4; D perhaps matches TRBD1 (5 bases). Germline values: CDR1 MNHEY, CDR2 SMNVEV (reference sequence). With 1 base removed from V and 4 bases from J, the gap between germline ends came to 10 bases. The CDR3 consists of 15 residues. CDR3 nucleotide sequence: TGTGCCAGCAGTTTATTCGGGACGGATAATGAAAAACTGTTTTTT. Protein sequence: CASSLFGTDNEKLFF.

This clone turned up a few times. The chain couples TRBV11-2 to TRBJ2-2; possible D gene TRBD1, 5 bases. The CDR3 runs to 12 residues. Germline V gene data show CDR1 as SGHAT and CDR2 as FQNNGV. V shed 6 bases and J shed 7 bases, with 9 bases lying between them. This chain's CDR3 is CASSSGIGELFF. CDR3 bases: TGTGCCAGCAGTTCAGGGATCGGGGAGCTGTTTTTT.

This sequence joins TRBV10-3 and TRBJ2-3, with TRBD1 matching over 7 bases. V lost 8 bases, J lost 3 bases, and 5 bases stayed unmatched. CDR3 length equals 13 residues. Germline V gene sequence: CDR1 ENHRY, CDR2 SYGVKD. CDR3 residues: CAIRTGVTDTQYF. The CDR3, as DNA: TGTGCCATCCGGACAGGCGTTACAGATACGCAGTATTTT.

V is TRBV7-2 and J is TRBJ2-3, with TRBD1 as a possible D gene (5 bases). In germline, CDR1 is SGHTA, CDR2 FQGNSA. The CDR3 is 15 residues long. The V end was cut by 0 bases, the J end by 2 bases, with 9 bases between. The DNA of the CDR3 is TGTGCCAGCAGCTTAGCGCGACAGAACACAGATACGCAGTATTTT. It encodes CASSLARQNTDTQYF.

The chain carries TRBV27 and TRBJ2-7; the match to TRBD1 covers 7 bases. V lost 3 bases and J lost 2; bases outside the gene matches: 10. This CDR3 has 16 amino acids. The germline V gene has CDR1 MNHEY and CDR2 SMNVEV (reference sequence). The CDR3, as DNA: TGTGCCAGCAGTTTTTCCGGCGGACAGGCCCCCTACGAGCAGTACTTC. As protein: CASSFSGGQAPYEQYF.

The gene calls are TRBV5-5 and TRBJ1-4; D possibly corresponds to TRBD1 (5 bases). Germline CDR1 and CDR2: SGHKS and YYEKEE (reference sequence). This CDR3 contains 15 residues. Trimming shortened V by 0 bases and J by 5 bases, and 11 bases separated the two germline ends. The CDR3 is CASSLETTVNEKLFF. As DNA, the CDR3 is TGTGCCAGCAGCTTGGAGACGACAGTGAATGAAAAACTGTTTTTT.

In DNA, the CDR3 is TGTGCCAGCAGTCCCACGACAGAAACCACTAACTATGGCTACACCTTC. Its translation is CASSPTTETTNYGYTF. The rearrangement uses TRBV25-1 and TRBJ1-2, with D perhaps TRBD1 (5 bases). Germline CDR1 and CDR2: MGHDK and SYGVNS. The CDR3 sequence is 16 residues long. V lost 5 bases, J lost 0 bases, and 16 bases lay in between.

This clone was detected once. This chain connects TRBV27 to TRBJ2-7; no reliable D call. V was clipped by 3 bases and J by 0 bases, with 6 bases between them. Germline CDR1 is MNHEY and CDR2 is SMNVEV (reference sequence). The CDR3 runs to 13 residues. CDR3 loop: CASSFYSSYEQYF. DNA for the CDR3: TGTGCCAGCAGTTTCTATAGCTCCTACGAGCAGTACTTC.

V is TRBV11-2 and J is TRBJ2-1; 11 bases align to TRBD2. The ends lost 5 bases at V and 10 bases at J; junction bases unmatched: 16. Germline assignment: CDR1 SGHAT and CDR2 FQNNGV. The CDR3 extends over 17 amino acids. CDR3 protein: CASSPRLAGLIYGEQFF. CDR3 sequence (DNA): TGTGCCAGCAGCCCCCGACTAGCGGGATTGATCTACGGGGAGCAGTTCTTC.

The J gene is TRBJ2-1, the V gene TRBV5-6, with D perhaps matching TRBD1 or TRBD2 (5 bases each). V lost 5 bases and J lost 8, with 17 bases in between. Germline CDR1 is SGHDT and CDR2 is YYEEEE. The CDR3 spans 14 residues. The CDR3 sequence: CASSGTASLDEQFF. The CDR3 DNA is TGTGCCAGCAGTGGGACGGCATCCCTCGATGAGCAGTTCTTC. Combining the CDR3 with reference TRBV5-6 and TRBJ2-1 gives the whole variable domain DAGVTQSPTHLIKTRGQQVTLRCSPKSGHDTVSWYQQALGQGPQFIFQYYEEEERQRGNFPDRFSGHQFPNYSSELNVNALLLGDSALYLCASSGTASLDEQFFGPGTRLTVL.

The chain joins TRBV30 to TRBJ1-2, with TRBD1 identical over 11 bases. CDR1 is GTSNPN and CDR2 is SVGIG in the germline V gene (reference sequence). V shed 5 bases, J shed 8 bases, and the junction held 4 bases outside the gene matches. This CDR3 is 12 amino acids long. The CDR3 loop reads CAWGQGAQGYTF. In DNA form, the CDR3 reads TGTGCCTGGGGACAGGGGGCACAGGGCTACACCTTC.

The V call is TRBV19, the J call TRBJ2-7; no reliable D call. The CDR3 spans 14 residues. Trimming left V 5 bases short and J 4 bases short, with 15 bases between. Per germline, CDR1 LNHDA and CDR2 SQIVND (reference sequence). CDR3 sequence: CASSSVGSLYEQYF. The CDR3 region has the DNA TGTGCCAGTAGTTCCGTAGGGTCTCTATACGAGCAGTACTTC.

The V gene is TRBV2, the J gene TRBJ2-6, with D perhaps matching TRBD1 (6 bases). Trimming left V 3 bases short and J 0 bases short, with 6 bases between. The CDR3 has 15 amino acids. Germline assignment: CDR1 SNHLY and CDR2 FYNNEI. The CDR3 bases are TGTGCCAGCAGTGACAGGGGCTCTGGGGCCAACGTCCTGACTTTC. Translation: CASSDRGSGANVLTF.

In regard to this clone: The germline gene is not matched at one end of the junction; a read error may be the cause. For the CDR3, the DNA is TGTGCCAGCACCTTGGACAGGGGGGCCGGGGGCTACACCTTC. It yields the protein CASTLDRGAGGYTF. The chain has TRBV5-4 and TRBJ1-2; 10 nucleotides match TRBD1. CDR1 is SGHNT and CDR2 is YYREEE in the germline V gene (reference sequence). The CDR3 contains 14 residues.

V and J are TRBV28 and TRBJ2-7, with D possibly TRBD1 on 6 matching bases. CDR3 size: 18 residues. Per germline, CDR1 MDHEN and CDR2 SYDVKM. V was trimmed by 1 base and J by 2 bases, leaving 21 bases between them. The CDR3: CASSLYPRRGGLPYEQYF. CDR3 nucleotide sequence: TGTGCCAGCAGTTTATACCCTCGCAGGGGCGGACTTCCCTACGAGCAGTACTTC.

V usage is TRBV15 and J usage is TRBJ2-1, with D perhaps TRBD2 (7 bases). The CDR3 is 20 amino acids. Germline lookup yields CDR1 LNHNV and CDR2 YYDKDF (reference sequence). V was cut by 0 bases and J by 6 bases, with 27 bases left in between. The CDR3 region is CATSREGGLGGARHGNEQFF. In DNA form, the CDR3 reads TGTGCCACCAGCAGAGAGGGTGGATTGGGGGGGGCTAGGCACGGCAATGAGCAGTTCTTC.

The genes are TRBV5-1 and TRBJ2-7; 14 bases match TRBD2. CDR1 and CDR2 (germline): SGHRS, YFSETQ. This CDR3 contains 16 residues. V shed 1 base and J 5 bases; nucleotides not matched to a gene: 5. The CDR3 sequence is CASSLPTSGRADEQYF. The CDR3 bases are TGCGCCAGCAGCTTGCCGACTAGCGGGAGGGCCGACGAGCAGTACTTC.

The chain uses TRBV27 and TRBJ2-2; 8 bases match TRBD2. After removal of 9 bases from V and 7 bases from J, the junction contained 7 bases not matched to a gene. There are 13 residues in the CDR3. CDR1 is MNHEY, CDR2 SMNVEV, per germline (reference sequence). The CDR3 protein is CARGTREGGELFF. The CDR3, as DNA: TGTGCCAGGGGGACTAGAGAAGGCGGGGAGCTGTTTTTT.

On this clone itself: Germline is not matched at one junction end, which may reflect a read error. The V call is TRBV29-1, the J call TRBJ2-6; D tentatively fits TRBD1 or TRBD2 (5 bases each). CDR3 length equals 15 residues. The germline V gene encodes CDR1 SQVTM and CDR2 ANQGSEA. The CDR3 here is CSAEMRGSGANVLTF. The CDR3 coding sequence is TGCAGCGCTGAAATGAGGGGTTCCGGGGCCAACGTCCTGACTTTC. Filled out from reference TRBV29-1 and TRBJ2-6, the complete variable domain reads SAVISQKPSRDICQRGTSLTIQCQVDSQVTMMFWYRQQPGQSLTLIATANQGSEATYESGFVIDKFPISRPNLTFSTLTVSNMSPEDSSIYLCSAEMRGSGANVLTFGAGSRLTVL.

This clone has just a few counts. The chain carries TRBV10-3 and TRBJ2-7; TRBD1 or TRBD2 may be the D gene (6 bases each). Germline CDR1 is ENHRY and CDR2 is SYGVKD. Trimming took off 3 bases at V and 5 bases at J, with 17 bases between the two ends. The length of the CDR3 is 15 residues. The CDR3 sequence: CAISDFAGEDNEQYF. In DNA, the CDR3 is TGTGCCATCAGTGATTTTGCAGGGGAGGACAACGAGCAGTACTTC.